The 29 T cell receptor beta chains below were found in one sample sequenced in a study of tumor-infiltrating lymphocytes in oesophageal squamous cell carcinoma. TCRdb recomputed calls from the PCR reads with MiXCR, one row per CDR3 protein. The sample consists of about 24,000 distinct CDR3 sequences, around 40% of them appearing once. Sequenced: esophageal tumor tissue. The receptors were gathered from a male donor with esophageal squamous cell carcinoma.

J is TRBJ2-4 and V is TRBV4-3; D may be TRBD1 or TRBD2 (6 bases each). Near its end, the DNA agrees better with TRBJ2-1, so the J call may be wrong. This CDR3 has 14 amino acids. The germline V gene has CDR1 LGHNA and CDR2 YSLEER. The CDR3 coding sequence is TGCGCCAGCAGCTCGCGGGGACAACAAGAGACCCAGTTCTTC. Translation: CASSSRGQQETQFF.

This clonotype came up many times. CDR3 sequence: CASSLNTGNTIYF. CDR3 coding DNA: TGTGCCAGCAGCTTAAATACTGGAAACACCATATATTTT. This chain connects TRBV7-9 to TRBJ1-3; D uncertain. Trimming took off 2 bases at V and 2 bases at J, with 4 bases between the two ends. Germline CDR1 SEHNR, CDR2 FQNEAQ (reference sequence). The CDR3 runs to 13 residues.

This clonotype was observed at least ten times. The V call is TRBV6-1, the J call TRBJ2-3, with D maybe TRBD1 (6 bases). CDR1 is MNHNS, CDR2 SASEGT, per germline. The length of the CDR3 is 18 residues. Trimming cost V 6 bases and J 2 bases, with 24 bases left between them. CDR3 bases: TGTGCCAGCAGCAACGACCCGAACAGGGTGTGGTCCACAGATACGCAGTATTTT. Translated: CASSNDPNRVWSTDTQYF.

The chain carries TRBV28 and TRBJ2-2; D is ambiguous. Trimming cost V 7 bases and J 11 bases, with 20 bases left between them. In germline, CDR1 is MDHEN, CDR2 SYDVKM. This CDR3 contains 14 residues. The CDR3 bases are TGTGCCAGCAACTCCGCAGAGGCCTACGGAGAGCTGTTTTTT. The encoded protein is CASNSAEAYGELFF.

This clonotype was seen only a few times. The chain uses TRBV7-6 and TRBJ2-3; 7 positions agree with TRBD2. The DNA end is more similar to TRBJ2-1, so the J call may be wrong. This CDR3 contains 15 residues. Germline CDR1 SGHVS, CDR2 FNYEAQ. CDR3 bases: TGTGCCAGCAGCTCGCGGGAGATCTGGTCCAATGAGCAGTTCTTC. Translation: CASSSREIWSNEQFF.

As to this clonotype: Since a much larger clone is just one base distant, this may be a read error. The chain is built from TRBV2 and TRBJ2-5, with 11 bases that match TRBD2. From germline, CDR1 is SNHLY and CDR2 FYNNEI. The CDR3 is 14 amino acids. Here the CDR3 reads CASSLAGGGDTRYF. Here the CDR3 DNA reads TGTGCCAGCAGTCTAGCGGGGGGAGGGGATACGCGGTATTTT.

Only a few counts were recorded for this clonotype. This is likely a read error, given that the CDR3 carries no conserved phenylalanine or tryptophan at its end. It is unclear where the CDR3 begins or ends on the DNA, so no DNA is shown, and the CDR3 is as TCRdb lists it. V gene TRBV7-2 combines with J gene TRBJ2-1. The CDR3 is made up of 17 amino acids, end residues included. Germline V gives CDR1 SGHTA, CDR2 FQGNSA. The chain's CDR3 is CASSLYSGTYNEQFFGA.

Regarding this clonotype: Here the CDR3 omits its conserved ending phenylalanine or tryptophan, so a read error is the likely source. It is unclear where the CDR3 begins or ends on the DNA, so no DNA is shown, and the CDR3 is as TCRdb lists it. The chain couples TRBV7-7 to TRBJ2-6; the listed D gene, TRBD1, was not tested against the DNA. CDR1 is SSHAT and CDR2 is FNYEAQ in the germline V gene (reference sequence). With termini counted, the CDR3 has 15 amino acids. The CDR3 reads CASSPHEVETQYFGA.

A few counts support this clonotype. The chain recombines TRBV7-2 with TRBJ2-5; D is perhaps TRBD1 (6 bases). The V end was cut by 5 bases, the J end by 10 bases, with 17 bases between. Germline assignment: CDR1 SGHTA and CDR2 FQGNSA. The CDR3 is 13 residues long. The DNA for the CDR3 is TGTGCCAGCAGCCCAGGGACGACACAGGGCCAGTACTTC. Its translation is CASSPGTTQGQYF.

With respect to this clonotype: The conserved final phenylalanine or tryptophan is absent from the CDR3, which likely points to a read error. No DNA is shown, since the ends of the CDR3 on it are uncertain; the CDR3 is the one TCRdb lists. The rearrangement joins TRBV7-3 to TRBJ2-7; the table's TRBD1 call for D was not verified on the DNA. The germline V gene has CDR1 SGHTA and CDR2 FQGTGA. Including both end residues, the CDR3 is 16 amino acids long. This chain's CDR3 is CASSDGQPPYGYTFGS.

About this clonotype itself: One end of the junction is discordant with germline, which a read error may explain. The V gene is TRBV7-9, the J gene TRBJ2-1, with D possibly being TRBD1 or TRBD2 (5 bases each). The J call could be wrong; TRBJ2-5 is a better fit for the DNA end. The germline V gene has CDR1 SEHNR and CDR2 FQNEAQ (reference sequence). This CDR3 has 15 amino acids. CDR3 bases: TGTGCTAGCAGCTTAGGTAACGGGGCACAAGAGACCCAGTACTTC. Amino acid sequence: CASSLGNGAQETQYF.

This clonotype has just a few counts. This chain links TRBV6-6 with TRBJ1-2, with D perhaps matching TRBD1 (5 bases). Germline values: CDR1 MNHNY, CDR2 SVGAGI (reference sequence). This CDR3 has 12 residues. V dropped 2 bases and J dropped 4 bases, with 5 bases sitting between them. The CDR3 region has the DNA TGTGCCAGCAGTTACGGGGGCTATGGCTACACCTTC. Translated: CASSYGGYGYTF.

Points on this clonotype: The junction does not match germline at one end; this may be a read error. This chain connects TRBV7-2 to TRBJ2-5; D is unresolved. Germline lookup yields CDR1 SGHTA and CDR2 FQGNSA. This CDR3 has 15 amino acids. For the CDR3, the DNA is TGTGCCAGCAGCGACGGAACTCTTCCTTTTTCACCCCTCCACTTC. Translation gives CASSDGTLPFSPLHF.

J is TRBJ2-7 and V is TRBV7-2, with 10 bases fitting TRBD1. Germline CDR1 and CDR2: SGHTA and FQGNSA. The V gene end was trimmed by 4 bases and the J gene end by 2 bases; junction bases not matched to a gene: 2. This CDR3 is 14 amino acids long. The CDR3 loop reads CASSYGTGAYEQYF. CDR3 bases: TGTGCCAGCAGCTATGGGACAGGGGCCTACGAGCAGTACTTC.

The chain couples TRBV6-8 to TRBJ1-2; D not certain. CDR1 and CDR2 from the germline V gene are MNHGY and SAAAGT. The CDR3 sequence is 15 residues long. The germline V and J ends were trimmed by 6 bases and 0 bases, with 14 bases remaining between them. The CDR3 is CASRTSTHTNYGYTF. CDR3 nucleotides: TGTGCCAGCAGGACCTCGACACACACTAACTATGGCTACACCTTC.

Details on this clonotype: This clone may be a read error of a much larger clone one base away. V usage is TRBV27 and J usage is TRBJ2-1; 10 bases align to TRBD2. With 7 bases clipped from V and 10 bases from J, the junction kept 22 bases outside the gene matches. The CDR3 is 18 amino acids. Germline CDR1 and CDR2: MNHEY and SMNVEV (reference sequence). CDR3 sequence: CASTSSFGLAGVVNEQFF. CDR3 DNA sequence: TGTGCCAGCACCTCCTCTTTCGGGCTAGCGGGAGTGGTGAACGAGCAGTTCTTC.

Only one count was recorded for this clonotype. The gene calls are TRBV6-6 and TRBJ2-1; no reliable D call. Deletions cut 2 bases from V and 0 bases from J, with 11 bases between. Germline V gene sequence: CDR1 MNHNY, CDR2 SVGAGI (reference sequence). The CDR3 contains 16 residues. The CDR3 sequence is CASSYPGPSSYNEQFF. The CDR3 nucleotides are TGTGCCAGCAGTTACCCAGGACCAAGCTCCTACAATGAGCAGTTCTTC.

The chain has TRBV5-6 and TRBJ2-4; D is undetermined. Near its end, the DNA agrees better with TRBJ1-2, so the J call may be wrong. The CDR3 sequence is 13 residues long. Germline V CDR1 and CDR2: SGHDT, YYEEEE. CDR3 sequence (DNA): TGTGCCAGCAGCTCCTGGATGAACCCTGGCTACACCTTC. Encoded protein: CASSSWMNPGYTF.

This clonotype was found a few times. No conserved phenylalanine or tryptophan ends this CDR3, so it is likely a read error. The DNA is omitted, as the CDR3 cannot be located on it reliably, and the CDR3 follows TCRdb's listing. The rearrangement joins TRBV10-1 to TRBJ2-6; TRBD1 is taken as the D call from the table, unchecked against the DNA. The CDR3 spans 9 amino acids, including both terminal residues. CDR1 is WNHNN, CDR2 SYGVQD, per germline (reference sequence). The CDR3 sequence is CASSEPRGQ.

The rearrangement links TRBV7-9 to TRBJ1-2; D not resolved. Per the germline V gene, CDR1 is SEHNR and CDR2 is FQNEAQ (reference sequence). This CDR3 is built from 12 residues. The germline V and J ends were trimmed by 6 bases and 2 bases, with 7 bases remaining between them. The CDR3 here is CASSRENYGYTF. The CDR3 DNA reads TGTGCCAGCAGTAGGGAGAACTATGGCTACACCTTC.

This clonotype was counted ten times or more. This chain links TRBV12-3 or TRBV12-4 with TRBJ2-1; the match to TRBD2 covers 10 bases. The ends lost 6 bases at V and 5 bases at J; junction bases unmatched: 4. The CDR3 is 14 amino acids. The CDR3 spells CASRESGRDNEQFF. CDR3 bases: TGTGCCAGCAGAGAGAGCGGGAGGGACAATGAGCAGTTCTTC.

The chain carries TRBV6-5 and TRBJ1-5, with 11 bases fitting TRBD1. The CDR3 consists of 16 residues. Per germline, CDR1 MNHEY and CDR2 SVGAGI. After removal of 5 bases from V and 4 bases from J, the junction contained 7 bases not matched to a gene. This chain's CDR3 is CASSDRDRGGNQPQHF. CDR3 coding DNA: TGTGCCAGCAGTGATAGGGACAGGGGGGGTAATCAGCCCCAGCATTTT.

By share, this clonotype ranks as medium-sized. The CDR3 spells CASSYVMWDRPFNSGANVLTF. The DNA for the CDR3 is TGTGCCAGCAGTTACGTAATGTGGGACAGACCGTTCAACTCTGGGGCCAACGTCCTGACTTTC. The chain is built from TRBV6-6 and TRBJ2-6, with 7 bases matching TRBD1. The V and J ends lost 2 bases and 0 bases, in that order; junction bases with no gene match: 16. Germline loops: CDR1 MNHNY, CDR2 SVGAGI (reference sequence). This CDR3 has 21 amino acids.

This clonotype was observed at least ten times. The gene calls are TRBV5-8 and TRBJ1-1, with D possibly matching TRBD1 (5 bases). Looked up from germline, CDR1 is SGHTS and CDR2 is YDEGEE. The V end lost 4 bases, the J end lost 3 bases, and 13 bases lay between the germline ends. The CDR3 is 14 residues long. CDR3 in DNA: TGTGCCAGCAGCCTGATTGGGGGGTACACTGAAGCTTTCTTT. Translating gives CASSLIGGYTEAFF.

The chain links TRBV18 to TRBJ2-6; no definite D call. TRBJ2-7 explains the end of the DNA better; the J call may be wrong. CDR1 KGHSH and CDR2 LQKENI come from the germline V gene. The CDR3 contains 14 residues. This CDR3 reads CASSPPPQYNEQYF. The CDR3 DNA is TGTGCCAGCTCACCACCTCCCCAGTACAATGAGCAGTACTTC.

Worth noting for this clonotype: Lacking the conserved final phenylalanine or tryptophan, this CDR3 likely reflects a read error. Because the CDR3's place on the DNA is in doubt, the DNA is left out and the CDR3 is given as listed by TCRdb. J is TRBJ2-6 and V is TRBV7-3; TRBD2 reflects the table's D call only, with no check against the DNA. Germline lookup yields CDR1 SGHTA and CDR2 FQGTGA. Termini included, the CDR3 measures 18 amino acids. The CDR3 spells CASSLTFTSVNNEQYFGA.

V and J are TRBV7-2 and TRBJ2-7; 7 nucleotides agree with TRBD1. The J call is in doubt because the DNA end fits TRBJ2-5 better. Germline lookup yields CDR1 SGHTA and CDR2 FQGNSA. The CDR3 has 14 amino acids. The DNA for the CDR3 is TGTGCCAGCAGCTCAGTAGGGGGCAGAGAGACCCAGTACTTC. It translates to CASSSVGGRETQYF.

The chain links TRBV7-2 to TRBJ2-6; the D gene is possibly TRBD2 (6 bases). TRBJ2-7 explains the end of the DNA better; the J call may be wrong. Germline values: CDR1 SGHTA, CDR2 FQGNSA. This CDR3 contains 13 residues. This chain's CDR3 is CASSLQSGREQYF. For the CDR3, the DNA is TGTGCCAGCAGCTTACAGTCAGGGAGGGAGCAGTACTTC.

Ten or more counts support this clonotype. The CDR3 is CASMRGHWTGEIYEQYF. Written as DNA, the CDR3 is TGTGCCAGCATGAGGGGACATTGGACAGGGGAAATCTACGAGCAGTACTTC. V gene TRBV6-1 combines with J gene TRBJ2-7, with 9 positions matching TRBD1. The CDR3 extends over 17 amino acids. Germline trimming cut 7 bases from V and 3 bases from J; bases unmatched to any gene: 16. Germline lookup yields CDR1 MNHNS and CDR2 SASEGT.